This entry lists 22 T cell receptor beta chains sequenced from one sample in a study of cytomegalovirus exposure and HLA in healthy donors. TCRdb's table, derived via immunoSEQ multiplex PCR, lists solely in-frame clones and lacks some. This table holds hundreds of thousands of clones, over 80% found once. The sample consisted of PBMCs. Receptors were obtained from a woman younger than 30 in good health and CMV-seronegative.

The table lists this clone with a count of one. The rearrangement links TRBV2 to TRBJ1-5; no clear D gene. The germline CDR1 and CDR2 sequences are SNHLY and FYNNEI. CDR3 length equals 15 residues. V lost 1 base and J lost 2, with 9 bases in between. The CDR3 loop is CASSEGSVGNQPQHF. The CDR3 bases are TGTGCCAGCAGTGAAGGGTCTGTTGGCAATCAGCCCCAGCATTTT.

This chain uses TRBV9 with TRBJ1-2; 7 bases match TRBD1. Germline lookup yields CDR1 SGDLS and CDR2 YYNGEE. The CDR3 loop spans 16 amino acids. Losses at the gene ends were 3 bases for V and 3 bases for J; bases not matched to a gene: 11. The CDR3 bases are TGTGCCAGCAGCGCTCAAATACAGGGGCGAGACTATGGCTACACCTTC. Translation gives CASSAQIQGRDYGYTF.

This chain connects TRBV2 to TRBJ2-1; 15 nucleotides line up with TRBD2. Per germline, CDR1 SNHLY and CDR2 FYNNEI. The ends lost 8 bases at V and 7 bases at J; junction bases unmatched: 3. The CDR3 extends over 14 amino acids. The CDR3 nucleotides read TGTGCCAGCGGTGGGACTAGCGGGAGGAATGAGCAGTTCTTC. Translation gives CASGGTSGRNEQFF.

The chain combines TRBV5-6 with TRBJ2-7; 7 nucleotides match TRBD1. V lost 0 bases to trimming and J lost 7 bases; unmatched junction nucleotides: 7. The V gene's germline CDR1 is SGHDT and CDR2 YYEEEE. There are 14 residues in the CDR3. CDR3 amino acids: CASSLGRGSWEQYF. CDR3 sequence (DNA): TGTGCCAGCAGCTTGGGCAGGGGGTCCTGGGAGCAGTACTTC.

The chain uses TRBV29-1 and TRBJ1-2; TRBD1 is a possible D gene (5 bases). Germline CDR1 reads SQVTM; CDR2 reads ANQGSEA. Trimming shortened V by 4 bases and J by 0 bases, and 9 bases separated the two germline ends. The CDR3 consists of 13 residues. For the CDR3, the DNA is TGCAGCGTTGCCGGGGGGGCTAACTATGGCTACACCTTC. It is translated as CSVAGGANYGYTF.

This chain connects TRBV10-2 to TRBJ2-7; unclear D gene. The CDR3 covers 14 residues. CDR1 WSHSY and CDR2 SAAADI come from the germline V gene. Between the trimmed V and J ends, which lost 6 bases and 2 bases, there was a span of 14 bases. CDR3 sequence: CASSDLDTAYEQYF. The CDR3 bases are TGCGCCAGCAGCGATCTTGACACCGCCTACGAGCAGTACTTC.

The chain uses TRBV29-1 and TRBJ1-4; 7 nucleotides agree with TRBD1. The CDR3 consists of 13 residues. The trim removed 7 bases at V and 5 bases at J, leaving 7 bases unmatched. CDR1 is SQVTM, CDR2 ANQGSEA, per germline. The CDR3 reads CSAGGQTNEKLFF. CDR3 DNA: TGCAGCGCCGGGGGACAGACAAATGAAAAACTGTTTTTT.

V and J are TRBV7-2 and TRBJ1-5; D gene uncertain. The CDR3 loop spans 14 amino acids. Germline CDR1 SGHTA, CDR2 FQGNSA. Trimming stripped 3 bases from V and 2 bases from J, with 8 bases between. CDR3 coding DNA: TGTGCCAGCAGCTTTGCAGGTGGCAATCAGCCCCAGCATTTT. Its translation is CASSFAGGNQPQHF.

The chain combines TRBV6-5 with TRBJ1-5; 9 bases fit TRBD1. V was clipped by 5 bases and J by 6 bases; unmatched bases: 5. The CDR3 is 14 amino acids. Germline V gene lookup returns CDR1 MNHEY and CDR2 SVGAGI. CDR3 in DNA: TGTGCCAGCAGTCCGACGACAGGGGGTCAGCCCCAGCATTTT. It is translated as CASSPTTGGQPQHF.

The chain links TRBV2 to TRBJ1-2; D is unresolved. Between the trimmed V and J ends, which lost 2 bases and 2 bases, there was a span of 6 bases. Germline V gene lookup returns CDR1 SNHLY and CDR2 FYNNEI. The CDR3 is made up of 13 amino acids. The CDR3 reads CASSESPNYGYTF. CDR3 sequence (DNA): TGTGCCAGCAGTGAAAGTCCCAACTATGGCTACACCTTC. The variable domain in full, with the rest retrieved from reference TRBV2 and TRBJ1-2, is EPEVTQTPSHQVTQMGQEVILRCVPISNHLYFYWYRQILGQKVEFLVSFYNNEISEKSEIFDDQFSVERPDGSNFTLKIRSTKLEDSAMYFCASSESPNYGYTFGSGTRLTVV.

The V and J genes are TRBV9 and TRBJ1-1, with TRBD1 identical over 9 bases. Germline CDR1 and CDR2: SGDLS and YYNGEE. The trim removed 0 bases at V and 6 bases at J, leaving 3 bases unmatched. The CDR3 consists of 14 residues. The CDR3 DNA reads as TGTGCCAGCAGCGTAGGGACAGGGGAGCCTGAAGCTTTCTTT. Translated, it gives CASSVGTGEPEAFF.

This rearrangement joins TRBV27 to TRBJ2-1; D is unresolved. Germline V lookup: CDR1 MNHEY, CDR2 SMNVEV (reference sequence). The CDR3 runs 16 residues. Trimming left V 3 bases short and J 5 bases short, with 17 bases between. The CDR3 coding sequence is TGTGCCAGCAGTTTGGGTCTCCCGATCGGAAACAATGAGCAGTTCTTC. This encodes CASSLGLPIGNNEQFF.

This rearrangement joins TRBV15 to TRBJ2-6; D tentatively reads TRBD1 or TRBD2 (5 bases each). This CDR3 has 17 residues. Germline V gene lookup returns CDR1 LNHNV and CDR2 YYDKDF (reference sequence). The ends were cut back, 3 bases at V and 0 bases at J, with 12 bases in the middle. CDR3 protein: CATSRTVGASGANVLTF. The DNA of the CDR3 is TGTGCCACCAGCAGGACAGTCGGGGCCTCTGGGGCCAACGTCCTGACTTTC.

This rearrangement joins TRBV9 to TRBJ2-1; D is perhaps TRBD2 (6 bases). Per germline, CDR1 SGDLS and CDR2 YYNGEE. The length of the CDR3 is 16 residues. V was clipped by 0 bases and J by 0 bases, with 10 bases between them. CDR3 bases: TGTGCCAGCAGCGTAGGTCTAGCGATCTCCTACAATGAGCAGTTCTTC. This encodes CASSVGLAISYNEQFF.

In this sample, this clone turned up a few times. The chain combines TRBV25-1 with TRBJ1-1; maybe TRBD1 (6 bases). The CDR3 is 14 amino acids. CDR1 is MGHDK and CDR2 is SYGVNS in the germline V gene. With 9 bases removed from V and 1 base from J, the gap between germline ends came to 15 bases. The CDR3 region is CASPPGHPNTEAFF. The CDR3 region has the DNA TGTGCCAGTCCTCCGGGACACCCGAACACTGAAGCTTTCTTT.

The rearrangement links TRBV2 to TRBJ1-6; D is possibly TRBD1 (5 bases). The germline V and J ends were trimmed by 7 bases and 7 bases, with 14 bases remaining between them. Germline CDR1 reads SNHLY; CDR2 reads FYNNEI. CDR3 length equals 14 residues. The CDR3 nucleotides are TGTGCCAGCAACCCAGGGTATCGGAATTCACCCCTCCACTTT. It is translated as CASNPGYRNSPLHF.

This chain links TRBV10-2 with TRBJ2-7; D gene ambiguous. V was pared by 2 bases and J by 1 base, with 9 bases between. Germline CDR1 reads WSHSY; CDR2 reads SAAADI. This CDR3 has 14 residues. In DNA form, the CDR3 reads TGCGCCAGCAGTGAGGTGGCAGTTTCCTACGAGCAGTACTTC. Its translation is CASSEVAVSYEQYF.

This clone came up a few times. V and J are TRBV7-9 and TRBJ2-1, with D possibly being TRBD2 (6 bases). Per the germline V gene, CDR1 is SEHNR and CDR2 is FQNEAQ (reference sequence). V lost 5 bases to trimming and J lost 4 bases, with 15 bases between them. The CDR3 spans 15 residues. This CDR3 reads CASSTGTGNYNEQFF. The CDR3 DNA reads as TGTGCCAGCAGCACCGGGACTGGGAATTACAATGAGCAGTTCTTC.

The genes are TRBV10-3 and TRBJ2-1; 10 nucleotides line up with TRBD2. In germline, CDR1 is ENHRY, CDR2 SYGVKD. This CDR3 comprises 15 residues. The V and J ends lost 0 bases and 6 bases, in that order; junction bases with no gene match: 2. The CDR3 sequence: CAISESAGGPNEQFF. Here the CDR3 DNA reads TGTGCCATCAGTGAGTCAGCGGGGGGGCCCAATGAGCAGTTCTTC.

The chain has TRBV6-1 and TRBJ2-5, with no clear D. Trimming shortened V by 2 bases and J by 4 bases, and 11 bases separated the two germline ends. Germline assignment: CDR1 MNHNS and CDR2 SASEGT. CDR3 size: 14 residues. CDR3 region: CASSETQARETQYF. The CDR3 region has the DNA TGTGCCAGCAGTGAAACGCAGGCTCGAGAGACCCAGTACTTC.

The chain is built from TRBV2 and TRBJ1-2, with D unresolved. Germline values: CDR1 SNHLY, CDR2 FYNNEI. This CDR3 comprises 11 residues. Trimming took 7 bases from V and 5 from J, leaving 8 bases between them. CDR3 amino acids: CASTQRYGYTF. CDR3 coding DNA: TGTGCCAGCACCCAGCGATATGGCTACACCTTC.

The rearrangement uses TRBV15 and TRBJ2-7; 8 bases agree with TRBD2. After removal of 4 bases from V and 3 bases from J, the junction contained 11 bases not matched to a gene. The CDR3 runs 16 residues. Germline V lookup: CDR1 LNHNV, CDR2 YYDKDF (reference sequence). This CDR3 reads CATSTVLAGRRYEQYF. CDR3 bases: TGTGCCACCAGCACCGTCTTAGCGGGGAGACGCTACGAGCAGTACTTC.